The clone carrying this T cell receptor (beta chain) appeared a few times. One end of the junction is discordant with germline, which a read error may explain. The data originate from a study of cytomegalovirus exposure and HLA in healthy donors. The PCR contained 60 Vbeta and 13 Jbeta primers. Profiling relied on immunoSEQ multiplex PCR, and the TCRdb table lists in-frame clones only, not all of them. The sample consists of around 77,000 clones, approximately 80% of them appearing once. Germline lookup yields CDR1 MNHEY and CDR2 SMNVEV (reference sequence). The CDR3 consists of 15 residues. The genes are TRBV27 and TRBJ2-3; 8 nucleotides line up with TRBD2. Material for sequencing was PBMCs. The sequence was obtained from a man in his forties in good health and CMV-seronegative. The chain's CDR3 is CACSPSGRNTDTQYF. CDR3 bases: TGTGCCTGCAGCCCCAGCGGGAGAAACACAGATACGCAGTATTTT.